Below, 17 T cell receptor beta chains from the same sample are listed, as sequenced in a study of blood T cell repertoires in COVID-19. The protocol was immunoSEQ multiplex PCR, while the TCRdb copy is restricted to in-frame clones and leaves out a portion. The table has 310,000 or so clones, around nine tenths seen once. Sequencing used PBMCs or T cells enriched from blood (not recorded which). Source of these receptors: a woman in her 30s who had recovered from COVID-19.

The rearrangement joins TRBV6-2 or TRBV6-3 to TRBJ1-3; 7 bases line up with TRBD1. This CDR3 is built from 14 residues. J gave up 2 bases and V 4 bases, and 2 bases lay outside the gene matches. Germline CDR1 MNHEY, CDR2 SVGEGT. CDR3 nucleotide sequence: TGTGCCAGCAGTTTCGACAGGGCTGGAAACACCATATATTTT. Its translation: CASSFDRAGNTIYF.

The chain joins TRBV29-1 to TRBJ2-7; 10 bases line up with TRBD1. The CDR3 is made up of 15 amino acids. The V gene's germline CDR1 is SQVTM and CDR2 ANQGSEA. J gave up 2 bases and V 5 bases, and 9 bases lay outside the gene matches. The CDR3 protein is CSVIIRDRGAYEQYF. CDR3 DNA: TGCAGCGTTATTATCCGGGACAGGGGAGCCTACGAGCAGTACTTC.

The chain recombines TRBV7-9 with TRBJ1-6; 8 bases match TRBD1. This CDR3 is 13 amino acids long. Germline V gene sequence: CDR1 SEHNR, CDR2 FQNEAQ (reference sequence). Trimming took 5 bases from V and 7 from J; bases not matched to a gene: 1. The CDR3 DNA sequence: TGTGCCAGCAGCGGACAGGGAAATTCACCCCTCCACTTT. Translating it yields CASSGQGNSPLHF.

In this sample, this clone turned up once. The rearrangement uses TRBV7-8 and TRBJ1-2; possibly TRBD1 for D (6 bases). CDR3 length equals 14 residues. V was trimmed by 5 bases and J by 6 bases, leaving 16 bases between them. The germline gives CDR1 SGHVS, CDR2 FQNEAQ. The CDR3 loop is CASSPRQGTNGYTF. The CDR3 region has the DNA TGTGCCAGCAGCCCCCGCCAGGGGACCAATGGCTACACCTTC. The complete variable domain, with remaining parts taken from reference TRBV7-8 and TRBJ1-2, reads GAGVSQSPRYKVAKRGQDVALRCDPISGHVSLFWYQQALGQGPEFLTYFQNEAQLDKSGLPSDRFFAERPEGSVSTLKIQRTQQEDSAVYLCASSPRQGTNGYTFGSGTRLTVV.

The gene calls are TRBV5-1 and TRBJ2-7, with 8 bases matching TRBD1. J lost 2 bases, V lost 6 bases, and 4 bases had no gene match. Germline V gene data show CDR1 as SGHRS and CDR2 as YFSETQ. This CDR3 contains 13 residues. The CDR3 loop reads CASMAGGAYEQYF. CDR3 bases: TGCGCCAGCATGGCAGGGGGCGCCTACGAGCAGTACTTC.

The rearrangement joins TRBV3-1 (or the pseudogene TRBV3-2) to TRBJ1-2, with 9 bases identical to TRBD1. Trimming removed 6 bases from V and 8 bases from J; junction bases left unmatched: 10. Germline values: CDR1 LGHDT, CDR2 YNNKEL (reference sequence). The length of the CDR3 is 14 residues. In DNA form, the CDR3 reads TGTGCCAGCAGTACTACAGGGGGCGAGGAAGGCTACACCTTC. Protein product: CASSTTGGEEGYTF.

The genes are TRBV19 and TRBJ1-2, with 8 positions matching TRBD1. The germline CDR1 and CDR2 sequences are LNHDA and SQIVND (reference sequence). This CDR3 is built from 14 residues. V lost 4 bases to trimming and J lost 8 bases; unmatched junction nucleotides: 9. The CDR3 reads CASSTPGQGRGYTF. The CDR3 DNA follows: TGTGCCAGTAGTACCCCCGGACAGGGAAGGGGCTACACCTTC.

V usage is TRBV7-8 and J usage is TRBJ2-2; 9 positions agree with TRBD2. The V segment lost 3 bases and the J segment 9 bases; nucleotides outside the gene matches: 8. The CDR3 has 15 amino acids. Germline V gives CDR1 SGHVS, CDR2 FQNEAQ. This chain's CDR3 is CASSFERGASRELFF. The CDR3 nucleotides are TGTGCCAGCAGCTTTGAGCGGGGGGCTTCCAGGGAGCTGTTTTTT.

V gene TRBV6-5 combines with J gene TRBJ2-7; 9 bases line up with TRBD2. V was pared by 8 bases and J by 2 bases, with 4 bases of the junction left unmatched. The CDR3 runs 13 residues. Germline V gene lookup returns CDR1 MNHEY and CDR2 SVGAGI. CDR3 residues: CASGERGAYEQYF. In DNA form, the CDR3 reads TGTGCCAGCGGGGAGCGGGGGGCCTACGAGCAGTACTTC.

The chain is built from TRBV6-6 and TRBJ2-2; weak D call: TRBD1 (6 bases). Trimming stripped 4 bases from V and 4 bases from J, with 13 bases between. The CDR3 length is 15 residues. The germline V gene encodes CDR1 MNHNY and CDR2 SVGAGI (reference sequence). Here the CDR3 DNA reads TGTGCCAGCAGTTCGGACCAGGGGCGCACCGGGGAGCTGTTTTTT. This sequence encodes CASSSDQGRTGELFF.

The chain combines TRBV7-2 with TRBJ2-3; D uncertain. In germline, CDR1 is SGHTA, CDR2 FQGNSA. V lost 5 bases, J lost 1 base, and 10 bases lay in between. This CDR3 contains 14 residues. The CDR3 DNA sequence: TGTGCCAGCAGCACCGGGTGGGGCACAGATACGCAGTATTTT. It encodes CASSTGWGTDTQYF.

This chain links TRBV19 with TRBJ1-5, with no clear D. Germline V gene data show CDR1 as LNHDA and CDR2 as SQIVND (reference sequence). This CDR3 is 14 amino acids long. V lost 1 base to trimming and J lost 6 bases, with 10 bases between them. The DNA of the CDR3 is TGTGCCAGTAGTATAGCATCAACCGGTCAGCCCCAGCATTTT. This encodes CASSIASTGQPQHF.

The chain is built from TRBV30 and TRBJ1-2; perhaps TRBD1 as D (5 bases). The V end was cut by 0 bases, the J end by 6 bases, with 17 bases between. This CDR3 is built from 15 residues. Germline V gene data show CDR1 as GTSNPN and CDR2 as SVGIG (reference sequence). The CDR3 region has the DNA TGTGCCTGGAGTGTCTCGGCGGTCCAGGGCGATGGCTACACCTTC. Translated: CAWSVSAVQGDGYTF.

V and J are TRBV3-1 (or the pseudogene TRBV3-2) and TRBJ2-1; TRBD1 matches at 10 bases. This CDR3 is built from 14 residues. Germline loops: CDR1 LGHDT, CDR2 YNNKEL (reference sequence). Germline trimming cut 4 bases from V and 7 bases from J; bases unmatched to any gene: 4. CDR3 protein: CASSPDRGGNEQFF. CDR3 bases: TGTGCCAGCAGCCCGGACAGGGGGGGGAATGAGCAGTTCTTC.

This chain joins TRBV27 and TRBJ1-1; 10 bases fit TRBD1. The CDR3 is 15 residues long. J lost 4 bases, V lost 5 bases, and 7 bases had no gene match. Germline V gene sequence: CDR1 MNHEY, CDR2 SMNVEV (reference sequence). The CDR3 DNA reads TGTGCCAGCAGTCTCGACAGGGGGCGAGCCACTGAAGCTTTCTTT. Its translation is CASSLDRGRATEAFF.

The rearrangement joins TRBV5-4 to TRBJ2-5; D might be TRBD2 (7 bases). CDR3 size: 14 residues. V lost 5 bases and J lost 4, with 15 bases in between. The germline CDR1 and CDR2 sequences are SGHNT and YYREEE (reference sequence). CDR3 sequence (DNA): TGTGCCAGCAGTTTCATGGGGGGGCGAGAGACCCAGTACTTC. Its protein is CASSFMGGRETQYF.

This chain links TRBV7-6 with TRBJ1-6; D remains unclear. Germline V CDR1 and CDR2: SGHVS, FNYEAQ. Trimming took 3 bases from V and 8 from J, leaving 8 bases between them. The CDR3 runs to 13 residues. The CDR3 coding sequence is TGTGCCAGCAGCTTTACTCTTGATTCACCCCTCCACTTT. Amino acids: CASSFTLDSPLHF.